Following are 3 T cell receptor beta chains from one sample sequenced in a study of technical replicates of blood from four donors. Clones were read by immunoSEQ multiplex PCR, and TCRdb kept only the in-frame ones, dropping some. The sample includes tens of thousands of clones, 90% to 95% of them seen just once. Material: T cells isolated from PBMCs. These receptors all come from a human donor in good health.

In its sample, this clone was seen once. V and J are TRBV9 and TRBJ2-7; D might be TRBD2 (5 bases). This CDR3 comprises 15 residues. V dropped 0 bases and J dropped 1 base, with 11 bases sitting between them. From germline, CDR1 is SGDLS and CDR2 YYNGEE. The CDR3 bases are TGTGCCAGCAGCGTAGGCCCAGCGGCATCCTACGAGCAGTACTTC. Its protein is CASSVGPAASYEQYF.

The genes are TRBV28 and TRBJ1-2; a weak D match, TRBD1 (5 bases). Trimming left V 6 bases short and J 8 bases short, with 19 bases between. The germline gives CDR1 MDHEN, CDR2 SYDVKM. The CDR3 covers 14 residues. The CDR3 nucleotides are TGTGCCAGCAGCCGCCCGGAGGGGCCCTGGGGCTACACCTTC. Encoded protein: CASSRPEGPWGYTF.

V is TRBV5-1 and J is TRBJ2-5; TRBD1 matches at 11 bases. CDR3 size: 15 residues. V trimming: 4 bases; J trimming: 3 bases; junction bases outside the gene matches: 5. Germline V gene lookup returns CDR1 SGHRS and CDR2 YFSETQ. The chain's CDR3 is CASSARDRGEETQYF. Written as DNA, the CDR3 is TGCGCCAGCAGCGCCCGGGACAGGGGGGAAGAGACCCAGTACTTC.